The present T cell receptor (beta chain) was sequenced within a study of T-cell memory formation after mild COVID-19. TCRdb passed the 5' RACE reads through MiXCR, listing each CDR3 protein once. The sample includes 150,000 to 200,000 distinct CDR3 sequences, more than 14% of them seen just once. The CDR3 spans 15 residues. V was clipped by 2 bases and J by 3 bases, with 12 bases between them. Germline values: CDR1 KGHDR, CDR2 SFDVKD. This rearrangement joins TRBV24-1 to TRBJ2-5; D is tentatively TRBD1 or TRBD2 (5 bases each). The TCR sequence derives from an adult woman who had mild COVID-19 (a few samples of this study predate the infection). Cell type and time point are not known. The specimen sequenced was PBMCs or a T cell subset sorted from them (not recorded which). In DNA, the CDR3 is TGTGCCACCAGTGATTCTCCCCGGGGCAAAGAGACCCAGTACTTC. Translating it yields CATSDSPRGKETQYF.